This is a list of T cell receptor beta chains from one sample in a study of cytomegalovirus exposure and HLA in healthy donors. Repertoires were generated with immunoSEQ multiplex PCR, while TCRdb's copy carries only in-frame clones and drops some. The sample lists some 150,000 clones, about 88% seen once, with less than 2.5% in the top ten. Sequencing used PBMCs. The receptors were sampled from a woman aged 18-29 years in good health and CMV-seronegative. The CDR3 runs from the conserved cysteine through the conserved F or W. A D gene is named only where the DNA matches it firmly. Expanded clones get a size class; other rows say once, few or many, or leave the size out.

V	length	J	D	size	CDR3	DNA
TRBV25-1	14	TRBJ1-5	NA	NA	CASSEASFNQPQHF	TGTGCCAGCAGTGAAGCCAGTTTTAATCAGCCCCAGCATTTT
TRBV28	12	TRBJ2-7	NA	NA	CASSLGDYEQYF	TGTGCCAGCAGTTTAGGCGACTACGAGCAGTACTTC
TRBV4-3	16	TRBJ2-3	NA	NA	CASSQVSAHATDTQYF	TGCGCCAGCAGCCAAGTTTCTGCGCACGCCACAGATACGCAGTATTTT
TRBV15	16	TRBJ2-1	TRBD1	NA	CATSRIRDSSYNEQFF	TGTGCCACCAGCAGAATCCGGGACAGCTCCTACAATGAGCAGTTCTTC
TRBV28	11	TRBJ2-7	NA	NA	CASSPRYEQYF	TGTGCCAGCAGCCCCAGATACGAGCAGTACTTC
TRBV28	15	TRBJ2-7	NA	NA	CASSSPPTGFDEQYF	TGTGCCAGCAGTTCCCCCCCCACAGGGTTCGACGAGCAGTACTTC
TRBV10-3	14	TRBJ1-2	TRBD1	NA	CAISDSDRAGGYTF	TGTGCCATCAGTGACTCTGACAGGGCGGGTGGCTACACCTTC
TRBV30	13	TRBJ1-2	TRBD1	NA	CAFPGQGYYGYTF	TGTGCCTTCCCGGGACAGGGGTACTATGGCTACACCTTC
TRBV7-6	17	TRBJ1-5	NA	NA	CASSLGYNVGGNQPQHF	TGTGCCAGCAGCTTAGGATATAACGTCGGGGGCAATCAGCCCCAGCATTTT
TRBV30	14	TRBJ2-1	NA	NA	CASERARGYNEQFF	TGTGCTTCGGAGCGGGCCCGGGGGTACAATGAGCAGTTCTTC
TRBV19	17	TRBJ1-2	TRBD1	medium-sized	CASSVRQGGTGIYGYTF	TGTGCCAGTAGTGTCCGACAGGGCGGGACGGGGATCTATGGCTACACCTTC
TRBV29-1	15	TRBJ2-6	NA	NA	CSVDGGARGANVLTF	TGCAGCGTTGATGGGGGGGCGCGAGGGGCCAACGTCCTGACTTTC
TRBV5-6	14	TRBJ2-3	TRBD2	NA	CASSPRGVTDTQYF	TGTGCCAGCAGCCCGCGGGGGGTCACAGATACGCAGTATTTT
TRBV27	16	TRBJ1-1	TRBD1	NA	CASSPTGQGKSTEAFF	TGTGCCAGCAGCCCAACGGGACAGGGGAAGTCCACTGAAGCTTTCTTT
TRBV6-1	14	TRBJ1-4	NA	NA	CASSAGATNEKLFF	TGTGCCAGCAGCGCAGGGGCAACTAATGAAAAACTGTTTTTT
TRBV4-3	20	TRBJ2-3	TRBD2	few	CASSQGVASGETSGTDTQYF	TGCGCCAGCAGCCAAGGGGTAGCTAGCGGGGAGACTAGCGGCACAGATACGCAGTATTTT
TRBV7-9	13	TRBJ2-1	NA	NA	CASSFGQKSEQFF	TGTGCCAGCAGCTTCGGACAGAAAAGTGAGCAGTTCTTC
TRBV28	12	TRBJ1-2	TRBD1	NA	CASSLVQGASTF	TGTGCCAGCAGTTTGGTCCAGGGGGCTTCCACCTTC
TRBV19	15	TRBJ1-5	NA	NA	CASSIDAKINQPQHF	TGTGCCAGTAGTATAGATGCGAAAATCAATCAGCCCCAGCATTTT
TRBV4-1	19	TRBJ2-1	TRBD1	NA	CASSQDWDRVRARGNEQFF	TGCGCCAGCAGCCAAGATTGGGACAGGGTGCGGGCTAGGGGAAATGAGCAGTTCTTC
TRBV5-5	15	TRBJ2-2	TRBD2	NA	CASSTLTSGTGELFF	TGTGCCAGCAGCACTCTGACTAGCGGGACCGGGGAGCTGTTTTTT
TRBV27	14	TRBJ1-5	NA	NA	CASSPQGADQPQHF	TGTGCCAGCAGCCCACAGGGCGCCGATCAGCCCCAGCATTTT
TRBV10-3	12	TRBJ1-2	NA	NA	CAIRPPEGGYTF	TGTGCCATCAGGCCCCCGGAGGGTGGCTACACCTTC
TRBV4-2	19	TRBJ2-7	TRBD2	NA	CASSQDKIPRAGGAYEQYF	TGTGCCAGCAGCCAAGACAAGATCCCCCGGGCGGGGGGGGCCTACGAGCAGTACTTC
TRBV6-6	12	TRBJ1-4	NA	NA	CASSYSREKLFF	TGTGCCAGCAGTTACTCCCGGGAAAAACTGTTTTTT
TRBV2	13	TRBJ2-7	TRBD1	NA	CASTLGQGCEQYF	TGTGCCAGCACTTTGGGACAGGGGTGCGAGCAGTACTTC
TRBV23-1	14	TRBJ1-2	NA	NA	CALPRDLFNYGYTF	TGCGCCCTCCCCAGGGATCTATTTAACTATGGCTACACCTTC
TRBV6-1	15	TRBJ2-2	TRBD1	once	CASRGDRGRTGELFF	TGTGCCAGCAGGGGGGACAGGGGGCGTACCGGGGAGCTGTTTTTT
TRBV5-5	13	TRBJ2-7	NA	NA	CASSLSPSYEQYF	TGTGCCAGCAGCTTGTCCCCCAGCTACGAGCAGTACTTC
TRBV9	15	TRBJ2-5	NA	NA	CASSVTWGGPETQYF	TGTGCCAGCAGCGTAACGTGGGGGGGCCCAGAGACCCAGTACTTC
TRBV7-2	16	TRBJ2-2	TRBD2	NA	CASSQSLADHTGELFF	TGTGCCAGCAGCCAATCCCTAGCGGACCACACCGGGGAGCTGTTTTTT
TRBV7-9	13	TRBJ1-2	NA	NA	CASSPEGVYGYTF	TGTGCCAGCAGCCCGGAGGGAGTCTATGGCTACACCTTC
TRBV27	18	TRBJ2-7	TRBD2	once	CASSLTRGTSGSTSEQYF	TGTGCCAGCAGTCTTACCCGCGGGACTAGCGGGAGTACGAGTGAGCAGTACTTC
TRBV5-1	14	TRBJ1-1	NA	NA	CASSFQAPNTEAFF	TGCGCCAGCAGCTTTCAGGCTCCGAACACTGAAGCTTTCTTT
TRBV29-1	13	TRBJ2-7	TRBD2	NA	CSADSGNGYEQYF	TGCAGCGCCGATAGCGGGAATGGATACGAGCAGTACTTC
TRBV28	13	TRBJ1-2	TRBD1	once	CASSPTGDYGYTF	TGTGCCAGCAGCCCTACAGGGGACTATGGCTACACCTTC
TRBV20-1	10	TRBJ2-7	NA	many	CSARLHEQYF	TGCAGTGCTAGACTCCACGAGCAGTACTTC
TRBV29-1	15	TRBJ2-1	TRBD2	NA	CSVRLGGGNYNEQFF	TGCAGCGTCCGCCTCGGGGGGGGCAACTACAATGAGCAGTTCTTC
TRBV6-5	15	TRBJ1-2	NA	NA	CASRGVDSGGYGYTF	TGTGCCAGCAGGGGAGTCGACTCCGGCGGCTATGGCTACACCTTC
TRBV4-1	18	TRBJ2-1	TRBD2	NA	CASSQPIGTSGRGNEQFF	TGCGCCAGCAGCCAACCTATTGGGACTAGCGGGAGGGGCAATGAGCAGTTCTTC
TRBV6-6	15	TRBJ1-6	TRBD1	NA	CASRNTGTANSPLHF	TGTGCCAGCAGGAACACCGGGACAGCGAATTCACCCCTCCACTTT
TRBV4-3	15	TRBJ1-6	NA	NA	CASSHDGGANSPLHF	TGCGCCAGCAGCCACGACGGAGGGGCTAATTCACCCCTCCACTTT
TRBV2	15	TRBJ2-3	TRBD2	NA	CASSQLAVSTDTQYF	TGTGCCAGCAGCCAACTAGCGGTCAGCACAGATACGCAGTATTTT
TRBV6-6	15	TRBJ2-1	NA	NA	CASSQQGGDYNEQFF	TGTGCCAGCAGTCAACAAGGCGGGGACTACAATGAGCAGTTCTTC
TRBV7-2	15	TRBJ1-5	NA	few	CASSAHRGVYQPQHF	TGTGCCAGCAGCGCACATCGGGGGGTGTATCAGCCCCAGCATTTT
TRBV11-2	15	TRBJ2-3	TRBD2	NA	CASSFSAGSTDTQYF	TGTGCCAGCAGCTTCTCAGCGGGAAGCACAGATACGCAGTATTTT
TRBV2	17	TRBJ1-6	TRBD1	NA	CASSPARQGLYNSPLHF	TGTGCCAGCAGTCCGGCCCGACAGGGTCTGTATAATTCACCCCTCCACTTT
TRBV18	15	TRBJ1-5	NA	few	CASSPLGDSNQPQHF	TGTGCCAGCTCACCCTTGGGGGACTCCAATCAGCCCCAGCATTTT
TRBV11-3	15	TRBJ2-5	TRBD1	once	CASSSRTGMQETQYF	TGTGCCAGCAGCTCCCGGACAGGGATGCAGGAGACCCAGTACTTC